The next 20 T cell receptor beta chains were all read from a single sample in a study of T cell responses to AZD1222 COVID-19 vaccine. The protocol was immunoSEQ multiplex PCR, while the TCRdb copy is restricted to in-frame clones and leaves out a portion. The sample records 110,000 to 150,000 clones, 92% being singletons. The sequences come from peripheral blood, collected on day 0 of AZD1222 vaccination. These receptors came from an adult in good health.

V gene TRBV5-1 combines with J gene TRBJ1-1; TRBD1 matches 9 bases. J was trimmed by 3 bases and V by 0 bases; bases with no gene match: 6. Germline-derived CDR1 and CDR2 are SGHRS and YFSETQ. The CDR3 length is 16 residues. DNA of the CDR3: TGCGCCAGCAGCTTGGAGACAGGGGGGGTCCACACTGAAGCTTTCTTT. It is translated as CASSLETGGVHTEAFF.

V is TRBV18 and J is TRBJ1-5, with unresolved D. CDR1 and CDR2 from the germline V gene are KGHSH and LQKENI. V gave up 3 bases and J gave up 7 bases, with 13 bases separating them. CDR3 length: 14 amino acids. The CDR3 here is CASSPAISGQPQHF. The CDR3 nucleotides are TGTGCCAGCTCACCGGCCATATCGGGACAGCCCCAGCATTTT.

V is TRBV2 and J is TRBJ2-7; 8 bases fit TRBD1. CDR1 SNHLY and CDR2 FYNNEI come from the germline V gene. CDR3 length: 14 residues. Trimming at V came to 7 bases and at J to 0 bases, leaving 5 bases not matched to a gene. CDR3 residues: CASIRQGLSYEQYF. The CDR3, as DNA: TGTGCCAGCATTCGACAGGGGCTCTCCTACGAGCAGTACTTC.

The genes are TRBV7-2 and TRBJ2-2; D is unclear. Between the trimmed V and J ends, which lost 0 bases and 6 bases, there was a span of 8 bases. This CDR3 has 14 amino acids. Per the germline V gene, CDR1 is SGHTA and CDR2 is FQGNSA. This CDR3 reads CASSLAMGAGELFF. DNA of the CDR3: TGTGCCAGCAGCTTAGCGATGGGTGCCGGGGAGCTGTTTTTT.

V and J are TRBV7-2 and TRBJ2-5; D ambiguous. Germline CDR1 SGHTA, CDR2 FQGNSA. This CDR3 contains 14 residues. The V end was cut by 5 bases, the J end by 2 bases, with 12 bases between. Here the CDR3 reads CASSPLLGQETQYF. Written as DNA, the CDR3 is TGTGCCAGCAGCCCACTATTAGGGCAAGAGACCCAGTACTTC.

The chain carries TRBV10-1 and TRBJ1-2, with D perhaps TRBD1 (5 bases). Germline CDR1 is WNHNN and CDR2 is SYGVQD (reference sequence). The CDR3 runs 15 residues. V was cut by 0 bases and J by 4 bases, with 12 bases left in between. CDR3 in DNA: TGCGCCAGCAGTGAGTCTGCCAGGGACGGCTATGGCTACACCTTC. Translation gives CASSESARDGYGYTF.

The rearrangement joins TRBV12-3 or TRBV12-4 to TRBJ2-5; D remains ambiguous. This CDR3 region has 12 residues. Trimming shortened V by 3 bases and J by 5 bases, and 7 bases separated the two germline ends. This chain's CDR3 is CASSFASETQYF. For the CDR3, the DNA is TGTGCCAGCAGTTTCGCTTCCGAGACCCAGTACTTC.

The chain is built from TRBV11-1 and TRBJ1-1, with D possibly being TRBD1 (5 bases). From germline, CDR1 is SGHAT and CDR2 FQDESV (reference sequence). V was trimmed by 5 bases and J by 1 base, leaving 11 bases between them. This CDR3 comprises 14 residues. For the CDR3, the DNA is TGTGCCAGCAGCCCTTGGGACGGGAACACTGAAGCTTTCTTT. Translation: CASSPWDGNTEAFF.

V gene TRBV7-9 combines with J gene TRBJ2-5, with 9 bases lining up with TRBD2. J gave up 1 base and V 3 bases, and 9 bases lay outside the gene matches. CDR3 length equals 17 residues. CDR1 is SEHNR and CDR2 is FQNEAQ in the germline V gene (reference sequence). CDR3 loop: CASSFEGGGAFQETQYF. As DNA, the CDR3 is TGTGCCAGCAGCTTCGAGGGCGGGGGGGCCTTCCAAGAGACCCAGTACTTC.

The chain is built from TRBV19 and TRBJ2-2, with 10 bases aligning to TRBD1. Germline V CDR1 and CDR2: LNHDA, SQIVND (reference sequence). The CDR3 consists of 14 residues. Trimming at V came to 6 bases and at J to 4 bases, leaving 2 bases not matched to a gene. CDR3 in DNA: TGTGCCAGTAGGAGGGACAGGGGCACCGGGGAGCTGTTTTTT. Translated, it gives CASRRDRGTGELFF.

The rearrangement uses TRBV18 and TRBJ2-3, with 12 bases that match TRBD2. This CDR3 comprises 16 residues. The trim removed 3 bases at V and 1 base at J, leaving 2 bases unmatched. Germline loops: CDR1 KGHSH, CDR2 LQKENI. The CDR3 here is CASSPLAGGRTDTQYF. The CDR3 nucleotides are TGTGCCAGCTCACCCCTAGCGGGGGGGCGCACAGATACGCAGTATTTT.

The CDR3 region is CASSVGQGGTEAFF. CDR3 in DNA: TGCGCCAGCAGCGTGGGACAGGGCGGTACTGAAGCTTTCTTT. The chain recombines TRBV5-1 with TRBJ1-1; TRBD1 matches 9 bases. CDR1 is SGHRS and CDR2 is YFSETQ in the germline V gene. Germline trimming cut 4 bases from V and 5 bases from J; bases unmatched to any gene: 6. The CDR3 is made up of 14 amino acids.

J is TRBJ1-2 and V is TRBV27, with no clear D. This CDR3 is 13 amino acids long. V was clipped by 3 bases and J by 6 bases, with 11 bases between them. Germline V gene data show CDR1 as MNHEY and CDR2 as SMNVEV (reference sequence). CDR3 nucleotide sequence: TGTGCCAGCAGTTTTAAGGGTTGGGATGGCTACACCTTC. Amino acids: CASSFKGWDGYTF.

The chain links TRBV7-2 to TRBJ1-2; TRBD1 matches at 7 bases. V lost 0 bases to trimming and J lost 5 bases; unmatched junction nucleotides: 6. The CDR3 is 15 residues long. Germline V gives CDR1 SGHTA, CDR2 FQGNSA. CDR3 region: CASSLAPSQGYGYTF. CDR3 coding DNA: TGTGCCAGCAGCTTAGCTCCCTCACAGGGGTATGGCTACACCTTC.

The rearrangement uses TRBV6-5 and TRBJ2-7, with 7 nucleotides matching TRBD2. Germline CDR1 is MNHEY and CDR2 is SVGAGI. V lost 5 bases, J lost 1 base, and 5 bases stayed unmatched. This CDR3 has 14 amino acids. CDR3 in amino acids: CASSTGTISYEQYF. CDR3 coding DNA: TGTGCCAGCAGTACCGGGACTATATCCTACGAGCAGTACTTC.

This chain links TRBV5-1 with TRBJ2-7; 7 bases line up with TRBD2. Germline V gene sequence: CDR1 SGHRS, CDR2 YFSETQ. With 3 bases clipped from V and 4 bases from J, the junction kept 4 bases outside the gene matches. The CDR3 spans 13 residues. In DNA, the CDR3 is TGCGCCAGCAGCTCCAATAGCGGGTACGAGCAGTACTTC. Translation gives CASSSNSGYEQYF.

V and J are TRBV19 and TRBJ1-2; 7 nucleotides agree with TRBD1. CDR3 length equals 14 residues. Per the germline V gene, CDR1 is LNHDA and CDR2 is SQIVND (reference sequence). V lost 6 bases and J lost 8; bases outside the gene matches: 12. CDR3 DNA sequence: TGTGCCAGTAGCCTACAGGGGAATCGGGGCGGCTACACCTTC. Encoded protein: CASSLQGNRGGYTF.

The chain joins TRBV4-2 to TRBJ2-3; no definite D call. Trimming left V 3 bases short and J 3 bases short, with 16 bases between. The CDR3 is 16 amino acids. In germline, CDR1 is LGHNA, CDR2 YNFKEQ. CDR3 protein: CASSQGEPGGTDTQYF. CDR3 nucleotides: TGTGCCAGCAGCCAGGGTGAACCAGGTGGAACAGATACGCAGTATTTT.

The chain recombines TRBV3-1 (or the pseudogene TRBV3-2) with TRBJ2-5; no reliable D call. The CDR3 is 14 residues long. Trimming removed 5 bases at V and 0 bases at J, with 10 bases between. Germline assignment: CDR1 LGHDT and CDR2 YNNKEL (reference sequence). The CDR3 reads CASSDHSYQETQYF. Written as DNA, the CDR3 is TGTGCCAGCAGCGACCATAGTTACCAAGAGACCCAGTACTTC.

The J gene is TRBJ2-7, the V gene TRBV11-2; no reliable D call. Germline CDR1 and CDR2: SGHAT and FQNNGV. The CDR3 is 13 residues long. Between the trimmed V and J ends, which lost 1 base and 6 bases, there was a span of 10 bases. DNA for the CDR3: TGTGCCAGCAGCTTAGTTTCGGAGCTCGAGCAGTACTTC. It yields the protein CASSLVSELEQYF.